This passage covers 23 T cell receptor beta chains from one sample sequenced in a study of blood T cells in healthy people across ages. For the second PCR, which ran for roughly 6 to 12 cycles, a sample-barcoded 5' primer and a J-beta primer mix were used. Via MiXCR, TCRdb re-called the 5' RACE reads, giving one row per CDR3 protein. The profile shows about 1.5 million distinct CDR3 sequences, about 42% of them singletons. Sequencing used blood. The source of these receptors is a woman between 18 and 29 years old in good health.

V is TRBV11-3 and J is TRBJ2-5, with unresolved D. Trimming took off 5 bases at V and 5 bases at J, with 21 bases between the two ends. The CDR3 sequence is 16 residues long. The germline V gene encodes CDR1 SGHNT and CDR2 YENEEA. In nucleotides, the CDR3 is TGTGCCAGCAGCATAGGACGGAACTTGACTGGGGAGACCCAGTACTTC. It specifies CASSIGRNLTGETQYF.

The rearrangement joins TRBV9 to TRBJ1-1; TRBD1 matches at 7 bases. The V and J ends lost 4 bases and 3 bases, in that order; junction bases with no gene match: 6. The CDR3 sequence is 14 residues long. The germline gives CDR1 SGDLS, CDR2 YYNGEE. The CDR3 loop reads CASSPRDSYTEAFF. In nucleotides, the CDR3 is TGTGCCAGCAGCCCGCGGGACAGCTACACTGAAGCTTTCTTT.

V usage is TRBV2 and J usage is TRBJ1-5; 10 bases are a match to TRBD1. Per germline, CDR1 SNHLY and CDR2 FYNNEI. J gave up 7 bases and V 6 bases, and 6 bases lay outside the gene matches. This CDR3 has 14 amino acids. This chain's CDR3 is CASSGTGVNQPQHF. CDR3 in DNA: TGTGCCAGCAGCGGGACAGGGGTAAACCAGCCCCAGCATTTT.

The chain links TRBV9 to TRBJ2-5, with D unresolved. The better agreement between TRBJ2-7 and the DNA end casts doubt on the J call. This CDR3 has 13 residues. The germline V gene encodes CDR1 SGDLS and CDR2 YYNGEE. DNA of the CDR3: TGTGCCAGCAGCGTAGCCTCGGGCGGCGAGCAGTACTTC. Translated, it gives CASSVASGGEQYF.

There are a few counts of this clonotype. This rearrangement joins TRBV25-1 to TRBJ2-7; possibly TRBD1 or TRBD2 for D (5 bases each). The germline V and J ends were trimmed by 1 base and 3 bases, with 7 bases remaining between them. CDR1 is MGHDK, CDR2 SYGVNS, per germline. The CDR3 extends over 13 amino acids. The CDR3 spells CASSESRGYEQYF. CDR3 sequence (DNA): TGTGCCAGCAGTGAATCGAGGGGCTACGAGCAGTACTTC.

Points on this clonotype: A junction end diverges from the germline sequence, so it may reflect a read error. This sequence joins TRBV12-3 or TRBV12-4 and TRBJ2-4; no clear D. With the DNA end fitting TRBJ2-7 better, the J assignment may be wrong. This CDR3 has 11 residues. CDR3 sequence: CTSATGYEQYF. CDR3 sequence (DNA): TGTACCAGCGCCACCGGTTACGAGCAGTACTTC.

The chain has TRBV10-3 and TRBJ2-3; TRBD2 matches 9 bases. Trimming cost V 6 bases and J 9 bases; bases outside gene matches: 7. This CDR3 spans 13 amino acids. CDR1 ENHRY and CDR2 SYGVKD come from the germline V gene. This chain's CDR3 is CAISSGGQETQYF. CDR3 nucleotides: TGTGCCATCAGCAGCGGGGGGCAGGAGACGCAGTATTTT.

This clonotype was found a few times. This chain connects TRBV5-1 to TRBJ1-2; no reliable D call. CDR1 is SGHRS and CDR2 is YFSETQ in the germline V gene. Trimming shortened V by 4 bases and J by 7 bases, and 11 bases separated the two germline ends. The CDR3 is 12 amino acids. The CDR3 DNA reads as TGCGCCAGCAGCCCCAAGCAAGGTGGCTACACCTTC. Translated, it gives CASSPKQGGYTF.

This clonotype has only a few counts. The chain links TRBV11-2 to TRBJ2-1; TRBD2 is a possible D gene (6 bases). Looked up from germline, CDR1 is SGHAT and CDR2 is FQNNGV. CDR3 length: 15 residues. V lost 3 bases, J lost 4 bases, and 13 bases lay in between. As DNA, the CDR3 is TGTGCCAGCAGCTTTGGGTCGGGGGAGTACAATGAGCAGTTCTTC. The encoded protein is CASSFGSGEYNEQFF.

J is TRBJ2-3 and V is TRBV6-5, with 8 bases identical to TRBD2. The ends lost 0 bases at V and 4 bases at J; junction bases unmatched: 9. CDR1 is MNHEY and CDR2 is SVGAGI in the germline V gene. This CDR3 spans 17 amino acids. CDR3 in DNA: TGTGCCAGCAGTTACTCGAGGGGGGCTAGCGGGCCAGATACGCAGTATTTT. It translates to CASSYSRGASGPDTQYF.

This clonotype turned up a few times. The chain recombines TRBV7-9 with TRBJ2-1; 7 bases align to TRBD1. Trimming took 1 base from V and 6 from J; bases not matched to a gene: 3. This CDR3 has 14 amino acids. Germline V CDR1 and CDR2: SEHNR, FQNEAQ (reference sequence). The CDR3 sequence: CASSLVTGINEQFF. The CDR3, as DNA: TGTGCCAGCAGCTTAGTGACAGGGATCAATGAGCAGTTCTTC. The whole variable domain, filled in from reference TRBV7-9 and TRBJ2-1, reads DTGVSQNPRHKITKRGQNVTFRCDPISEHNRLYWYRQTLGQGPEFLTYFQNEAQLEKSRLLSDRFSAERPKGSFSTLEIQRTEQGDSAMYLCASSLVTGINEQFFGPGTRLTVL.

The chain joins TRBV18 to TRBJ2-6; D gene ambiguous. Germline CDR1 KGHSH, CDR2 LQKENI. V was pared by 6 bases and J by 2 bases, with 20 bases between. CDR3 length: 18 residues. CDR3 DNA sequence: TGTGCCAGCTCTCTCGGAGCTAGGGCTCAAGCTGGGGCCAACGTCCTGACTTTC. Amino acid sequence: CASSLGARAQAGANVLTF.

The V call is TRBV25-1, the J call TRBJ1-1; maybe TRBD1 (6 bases). The length of the CDR3 is 16 residues. V was clipped by 0 bases and J by 5 bases, with 16 bases between them. From germline, CDR1 is MGHDK and CDR2 SYGVNS. The DNA of the CDR3 is TGTGCCAGCAGTGAATATAAAGGGGGGCAGCGGACTGAAGCTTTCTTT. This sequence encodes CASSEYKGGQRTEAFF.

The chain has TRBV4-3 and TRBJ1-1, with 9 bases lining up with TRBD1. Per the germline V gene, CDR1 is LGHNA and CDR2 is YSLEER. V lost 1 base and J lost 11; bases outside the gene matches: 5. The CDR3 extends over 13 amino acids. CDR3 loop: CASSQAQGALAFF. CDR3 sequence (DNA): TGCGCCAGCAGCCAAGCACAGGGGGCATTGGCTTTCTTT.

This clonotype showed up many times. The rearrangement joins TRBV6-5 to TRBJ2-7; no definite D call. CDR1 is MNHEY and CDR2 is SVGAGI in the germline V gene. The length of the CDR3 is 13 residues. Trimming stripped 0 bases from V and 3 bases from J, with 6 bases between. CDR3 amino acids: CASSYSINYEQYF. Written as DNA, the CDR3 is TGTGCCAGCAGTTACTCCATAAACTACGAGCAGTACTTC.

The chain recombines TRBV6-2 or TRBV6-3 with TRBJ1-5, with unresolved D. Germline V CDR1 and CDR2: MNHEY, SVGEGT. The ends were cut back, 5 bases at V and 7 bases at J, with 12 bases in the middle. The CDR3 totals 13 residues. The CDR3 spells CASSKLGYQPQHF. The DNA for the CDR3 is TGTGCCAGCAGTAAACTGGGTTACCAGCCCCAGCATTTT.

This chain joins TRBV7-2 and TRBJ2-5; TRBD2 matches 12 bases. Germline trimming cut 4 bases from V and 2 bases from J; bases unmatched to any gene: 2. The CDR3 contains 15 residues. Germline V CDR1 and CDR2: SGHTA, FQGNSA. The CDR3 spells CASSYGLAGQETQYF. Here the CDR3 DNA reads TGTGCCAGCAGCTACGGACTAGCGGGACAAGAGACCCAGTACTTC.

V and J are TRBV18 and TRBJ2-7, with D perhaps TRBD1 (5 bases). Germline CDR1 reads KGHSH; CDR2 reads LQKENI. The length of the CDR3 is 16 residues. V was trimmed by 2 bases and J by 0 bases, leaving 14 bases between them. The CDR3 loop is CASSPFSETASYEQYF. The CDR3 region has the DNA TGTGCCAGCTCACCATTCTCTGAGACAGCCTCCTACGAGCAGTACTTC.

The CDR3 loop is CASTSANQETQYF. The CDR3 DNA follows: TGTGCCAGCACCTCAGCCAACCAAGAGACCCAGTACTTC. The J gene is TRBJ2-5, the V gene TRBV12-3 or TRBV12-4; D gene unclear. Trimming shortened V by 7 bases and J by 0 bases, and 9 bases separated the two germline ends. CDR3 size: 13 residues.

This clonotype has only a few counts. The V call is TRBV12-3 or TRBV12-4, the J call TRBJ2-1; D remains ambiguous. This CDR3 has 14 amino acids. With 0 bases removed from V and 7 bases from J, the gap between germline ends came to 10 bases. The CDR3 DNA reads as TGTGCCAGCAGTTTAGCACAGCGAGTTAATGAGCAGTTCTTC. Protein product: CASSLAQRVNEQFF.

This clonotype was seen a few times. The chain couples TRBV27 to TRBJ2-3; D is unclear. This CDR3 is 13 amino acids long. Germline V gives CDR1 MNHEY, CDR2 SMNVEV (reference sequence). V lost 2 bases and J lost 6, with 9 bases in between. The CDR3 DNA follows: TGTGCCAGCAGTTTAGGCGCGTGGGATACGCAGTATTTT. It codes for CASSLGAWDTQYF.

V usage is TRBV28 and J usage is TRBJ1-5, with D possibly TRBD1 on 6 matching bases. The ends were cut back, 8 bases at V and 6 bases at J, with 14 bases in the middle. Germline lookup yields CDR1 MDHEN and CDR2 SYDVKM. There are 13 residues in the CDR3. The CDR3 DNA reads as TGTGCCAGCCAGACAGGAAGTATTCAGCCCCAGCATTTT. Protein: CASQTGSIQPQHF.

V gene TRBV27 combines with J gene TRBJ2-4; D is tentatively TRBD1 or TRBD2 (5 bases each). Matching the DNA end better, TRBJ2-7 makes the J call doubtful. This CDR3 is 15 amino acids long. Per germline, CDR1 MNHEY and CDR2 SMNVEV (reference sequence). This chain's CDR3 is CASSLSGDPTYEQYF. In DNA, the CDR3 is TGTGCCAGCAGTTTATCGGGGGACCCCACCTACGAGCAGTACTTC.